The 12 T cell receptor beta chains given below trace back to one sample, sequenced in a study of T cells after yellow fever vaccination. TCRdb itself ran the 5' RACE reads through MiXCR, one entry per CDR3 protein. The top ten clones hold over 11% of a sample with approximately 550,000 distinct CDR3 sequences, roughly 19% of them seen once. The sample in question was PBMCs, obtained 15 days after the yellow fever booster vaccination. The receptors stem from a man younger than 45 who received the YFV17D yellow fever vaccine.

V usage is TRBV7-2 and J usage is TRBJ2-5; TRBD2 aligns across 13 bases. The V gene end was trimmed by 2 bases and the J gene end by 7 bases; junction bases not matched to a gene: 10. CDR1 and CDR2 (germline): SGHTA, FQGNSA. This CDR3 has 17 amino acids. The CDR3 DNA follows: TGTGCCAGCAGCTTAAGGACTAGCGGGGGTGTCCGGGGGACCCAGTACTTC. This sequence encodes CASSLRTSGGVRGTQYF.

This rearrangement joins TRBV20-1 to TRBJ2-2; D remains unclear. This CDR3 has 11 amino acids. Germline CDR1 DFQATT, CDR2 SNEGSKA (reference sequence). V shed 7 bases and J shed 8 bases, with 11 bases lying between them. The CDR3 is CSVTSSGELFF. CDR3 DNA: TGCAGTGTCACAAGCTCGGGGGAGCTGTTTTTT.

The chain joins TRBV18 to TRBJ2-7, with D perhaps matching TRBD1 (6 bases). V lost 6 bases, J lost 3 bases, and 21 bases lay in between. Germline assignment: CDR1 KGHSH and CDR2 LQKENI. The CDR3 is 16 residues long. CDR3 coding DNA: TGTGCCAGCTCCTCGGTCGACGGGACACCTTACTACGAGCAGTACTTC. It is translated as CASSSVDGTPYYEQYF.

The gene calls are TRBV20-1 and TRBJ2-2, with TRBD2 matching 12 bases. Germline CDR1 is DFQATT and CDR2 is SNEGSKA (reference sequence). The V and J ends lost 6 bases and 1 base, in that order; junction bases with no gene match: 6. CDR3 length equals 16 residues. Here the CDR3 DNA reads TGCAGTGCGCCCGGGACTAGCGGGCAGAACACCGGGGAGCTGTTTTTT. Encoded protein: CSAPGTSGQNTGELFF.

The CDR3 sequence is CASSQGGTSLSKNIQYF. The DNA of the CDR3 is TGTGCCAGCAGCCAAGGAGGGACTAGTCTTTCCAAAAACATTCAGTACTTC. This chain uses TRBV3-1 with TRBJ2-4, with 8 positions matching TRBD2. Germline CDR1 is LGHDT and CDR2 is YNNKEL (reference sequence). This CDR3 contains 17 residues. The J segment lost 2 bases and the V segment lost 1 base, leaving 7 bases of the junction unmatched.

The chain combines TRBV7-3 with TRBJ2-2; 10 bases match TRBD1. From germline, CDR1 is SGHTA and CDR2 FQGTGA. The CDR3 runs 16 residues. The ends lost 8 bases at V and 4 bases at J; junction bases unmatched: 10. The CDR3 DNA follows: TGTGCCAGCTCAGAGACAGGGGGCGCAGTCACCGGGGAGCTGTTTTTT. It encodes CASSETGGAVTGELFF. Full variable domain (missing parts from reference TRBV7-3 and TRBJ2-2): GAGVSQTPSNKVTEKGKYVELRCDPISGHTALYWYRQSLGQGPEFLIYFQGTGAADDSGLPNDRFFAVRPEGSVSTLKIQRTERGDSAVYLCASSETGGAVTGELFFGEGSRLTVL.

This rearrangement joins TRBV11-3 to TRBJ2-1; the D gene could be TRBD1 or TRBD2 (5 bases each). This CDR3 spans 16 amino acids. Per the germline V gene, CDR1 is SGHNT and CDR2 is YENEEA. Trimming removed 1 base from V and 0 bases from J, with 10 bases in between. The CDR3 bases are TGTGCCAGCAGCTTAGGAGAGGGGAGCTCCTACAATGAGCAGTTCTTC. Translating gives CASSLGEGSSYNEQFF.

The V call is TRBV7-2, the J call TRBJ2-1; 15 bases agree with TRBD2. Germline trimming cut 5 bases from V and 16 bases from J; bases unmatched to any gene: 6. The CDR3 covers 13 residues. The germline CDR1 and CDR2 sequences are SGHTA and FQGNSA. As DNA, the CDR3 is TGTGCCAGCAGCCTGGGACTAGCGGGAGGTGGTTTCTTC. Protein: CASSLGLAGGGFF.

This clonotype was seen a handful of times. The rearrangement uses TRBV5-1 and TRBJ2-5; perhaps TRBD1 as D (6 bases). This CDR3 is 13 amino acids long. Looked up from germline, CDR1 is SGHRS and CDR2 is YFSETQ. Trimming took off 3 bases at V and 2 bases at J, with 8 bases between the two ends. This CDR3 reads CASSYQGQETQYF. CDR3 DNA: TGCGCCAGCAGCTACCAGGGGCAAGAGACCCAGTACTTC.

The chain is built from TRBV10-2 and TRBJ2-1; 8 bases are a match to TRBD2. V lost 1 base and J lost 5; bases outside the gene matches: 4. The length of the CDR3 is 15 residues. Germline V gene sequence: CDR1 WSHSY, CDR2 SAAADI. CDR3 region: CASSELVAGHNEQFF. In DNA, the CDR3 is TGCGCCAGCAGTGAGTTGGTAGCGGGACACAATGAGCAGTTCTTC.

V and J are TRBV20-1 and TRBJ1-1; D gene unclear. Per germline, CDR1 DFQATT and CDR2 SNEGSKA (reference sequence). The CDR3 runs 13 residues. Trimming stripped 3 bases from V and 4 bases from J, with 12 bases between. CDR3 in DNA: TGCAGTGCTAGTCGGTTGGGAGGCACTGAAGCTTTCTTT. Its protein is CSASRLGGTEAFF.

In its sample, this clonotype was seen a few times. The chain uses TRBV6-1 and TRBJ2-1; D is ambiguous. This CDR3 comprises 13 residues. The germline V gene encodes CDR1 MNHNS and CDR2 SASEGT. The V gene lost 3 bases and the J gene lost 2 bases, with 5 bases spanning the gap. The CDR3 sequence is CASSEVTYNEQFF. CDR3 DNA: TGTGCCAGCAGTGAGGTGACCTACAATGAGCAGTTCTTC.